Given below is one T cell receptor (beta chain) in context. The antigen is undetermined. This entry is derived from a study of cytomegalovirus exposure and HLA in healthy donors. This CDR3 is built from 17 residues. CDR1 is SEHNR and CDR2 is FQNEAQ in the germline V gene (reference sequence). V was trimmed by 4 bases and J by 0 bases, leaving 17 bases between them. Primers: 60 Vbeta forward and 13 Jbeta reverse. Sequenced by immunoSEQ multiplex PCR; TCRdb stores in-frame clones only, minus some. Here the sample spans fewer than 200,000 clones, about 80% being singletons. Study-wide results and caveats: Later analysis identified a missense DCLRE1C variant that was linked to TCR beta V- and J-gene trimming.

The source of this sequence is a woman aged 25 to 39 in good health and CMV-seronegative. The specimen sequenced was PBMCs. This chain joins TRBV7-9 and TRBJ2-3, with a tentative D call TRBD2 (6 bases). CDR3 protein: CASSSPLDGTSTDTQYF. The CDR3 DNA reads TGTGCCAGCAGCTCACCGCTGGACGGGACTAGCACAGATACGCAGTATTTT.